The 21 T cell receptor beta chains below were found in one sample sequenced in a study of response to subunit inactivated influenza vaccine. Each CDR3 protein is one row after TCRdb ran MiXCR on the RT-PCR reads. The sample lists hundreds of thousands of distinct CDR3 sequences; around 15% were seen once. The source was PBMCs from blood, collected about 14 days before vaccination. The receptors were gathered from a man between 45 and 60 years old who received an inactivated influenza vaccine.

This clonotype has just a few counts. This rearrangement joins TRBV30 to TRBJ1-1, with D unclear. Germline CDR1 reads GTSNPN; CDR2 reads SVGIG (reference sequence). V lost 0 bases, J lost 2 bases, and 7 bases lay in between. The CDR3 covers 13 residues. The CDR3, as DNA: TGTGCCTGGAGTGTAAGGCCAAACACTGAAGCTTTCTTT. Encoded protein: CAWSVRPNTEAFF.

V gene TRBV5-1 combines with J gene TRBJ2-3, with 12 bases aligning to TRBD2. Germline V gene sequence: CDR1 SGHRS, CDR2 YFSETQ. The V segment lost 3 bases and the J segment 5 bases; nucleotides outside the gene matches: 16. The CDR3 totals 19 residues. This chain's CDR3 is CASSYGTSGWGSIGDTQYF. In DNA form, the CDR3 reads TGCGCCAGCAGCTACGGGACTAGCGGGTGGGGTAGTATTGGAGATACGCAGTATTTT.

The genes are TRBV20-1 and TRBJ2-5, with D hard to call. The CDR3 runs 14 residues. V was trimmed by 0 bases and J by 0 bases, leaving 8 bases between them. Germline lookup yields CDR1 DFQATT and CDR2 SNEGSKA (reference sequence). The DNA for the CDR3 is TGCAGTGCTAGAGACGTCCTGTACCAAGAGACCCAGTACTTC. Translating gives CSARDVLYQETQYF.

This clonotype has only a few counts. This chain links TRBV25-1 with TRBJ2-5; possibly TRBD1 for D (6 bases). V was clipped by 6 bases and J by 2 bases, with 16 bases between them. Germline V lookup: CDR1 MGHDK, CDR2 SYGVNS. This CDR3 is built from 15 residues. The CDR3 reads CASRAQQGLQETQYF. The DNA for the CDR3 is TGTGCCAGCAGAGCCCAACAGGGATTACAAGAGACCCAGTACTTC.

The chain employs TRBV6-2 or TRBV6-3 and TRBJ2-1; 8 positions match TRBD1. The CDR3 runs 15 residues. Germline V CDR1 and CDR2: MNHEY, SVGEGT. V lost 2 bases to trimming and J lost 2 bases; unmatched junction nucleotides: 2. The CDR3 sequence is CASSYGTGAYNEQFF. The DNA of the CDR3 is TGTGCCAGCAGTTACGGGACAGGCGCCTACAATGAGCAGTTCTTC.

The J gene is TRBJ2-5, the V gene TRBV3-1; perhaps D is TRBD1 or TRBD2 (7 bases each). The germline gives CDR1 LGHDT, CDR2 YNNKEL (reference sequence). This CDR3 has 14 amino acids. The ends were cut back, 11 bases at V and 6 bases at J, with 22 bases in the middle. As DNA, the CDR3 is TGTGCCGCAACAGGGGCGGGAGCAACGAAGACCCAGTACTTC. The encoded protein is CAATGAGATKTQYF.

The chain links TRBV4-3 to TRBJ2-1; 11 bases map to TRBD2. Germline V CDR1 and CDR2: LGHNA, YSLEER. This CDR3 is 18 amino acids long. Trimming at V came to 4 bases and at J to 0 bases, leaving 8 bases not matched to a gene. The CDR3 is CASSPLAGGPSSYNEQFF. The CDR3 region has the DNA TGCGCCAGCAGCCCTCTAGCGGGAGGCCCGAGCTCCTACAATGAGCAGTTCTTC.

This clonotype was seen more than once but under ten times. The chain is built from TRBV7-6 and TRBJ2-3; the D is unclear. CDR1 and CDR2 (germline): SGHVS, FNYEAQ. With 5 bases removed from V and 3 bases from J, the gap between germline ends came to 15 bases. The CDR3 has 15 amino acids. CDR3: CASSKDGFRTDTQYF. The CDR3 DNA reads as TGTGCCAGCAGCAAGGACGGTTTCCGGACAGATACGCAGTATTTT.

The chain uses TRBV5-1 and TRBJ1-2; D is ambiguous. V lost 0 bases and J 2 bases, leaving 14 bases between the germline ends. This CDR3 region has 16 residues. CDR1 and CDR2 from the germline V gene are SGHRS and YFSETQ. In DNA, the CDR3 is TGCGCCAGCAGCTTGGAGGCCGCGCAAGGGAACTATGGCTACACCTTC. Translation: CASSLEAAQGNYGYTF.

The chain recombines TRBV4-3 with TRBJ1-6; no clear D gene. The germline CDR1 and CDR2 sequences are LGHNA and YSLEER. The V and J ends lost 4 bases and 2 bases respectively, with 9 bases between them. This CDR3 has 15 residues. The CDR3 spells CASSPSVAYNSPLHF. The CDR3 DNA sequence: TGCGCCAGCAGCCCTTCCGTGGCCTATAATTCACCCCTCCACTTT.

The chain is built from TRBV3-1 and TRBJ2-2; D possibly corresponds to TRBD2 (5 bases). CDR1 is LGHDT, CDR2 YNNKEL, per germline (reference sequence). Trimming stripped 2 bases from V and 6 bases from J, with 7 bases between. The CDR3 consists of 13 residues. The CDR3 nucleotides read TGTGCCAGCAGCCAATACGGGGCCGGGGAGCTGTTTTTT. Translation gives CASSQYGAGELFF.

A few counts support this clonotype. The chain carries TRBV19 and TRBJ1-5; 7 bases are shared with TRBD1. Germline values: CDR1 LNHDA, CDR2 SQIVND (reference sequence). The trim removed 5 bases at V and 5 bases at J, leaving 3 bases unmatched. CDR3 length equals 13 residues. In DNA, the CDR3 is TGTGCCAGTAGTGGGGACAGATATCAGCCCCAGCATTTT. It yields the protein CASSGDRYQPQHF. The full variable domain, with the rest looked up from reference TRBV19 and TRBJ1-5, is DGGITQSPKYLFRKEGQNVTLSCEQNLNHDAMYWYRQDPGQGLRLIYYSQIVNDFQKGDIAEGYSVSREKKESFPLTVTSAQKNPTAFYLCASSGDRYQPQHFGDGTRLSIL.

The gene calls are TRBV19 and TRBJ2-5; 11 positions match TRBD2. The germline gives CDR1 LNHDA, CDR2 SQIVND (reference sequence). The CDR3 covers 15 residues. V was clipped by 9 bases and J by 3 bases; unmatched bases: 9. Here the CDR3 DNA reads TGTGCCAGCCGCCTGGAGGGACTAGCGGAAGAGACCCAGTACTTC. Encoded protein: CASRLEGLAEETQYF. The full variable domain, with the rest looked up from reference TRBV19 and TRBJ2-5, is DGGITQSPKYLFRKEGQNVTLSCEQNLNHDAMYWYRQDPGQGLRLIYYSQIVNDFQKGDIAEGYSVSREKKESFPLTVTSAQKNPTAFYLCASRLEGLAEETQYFGPGTRLLVL.

Only a few counts were recorded for this clonotype. V and J are TRBV20-1 and TRBJ2-3; 8 positions agree with TRBD1. Germline values: CDR1 DFQATT, CDR2 SNEGSKA (reference sequence). The length of the CDR3 is 14 residues. V trimming: 6 bases; J trimming: 2 bases; junction bases outside the gene matches: 7. The CDR3 nucleotides read TGCAGTGCGAGGACAGGGACCTACACAGATACGCAGTATTTT. Its protein product is CSARTGTYTDTQYF.

Many counts were recorded for this clonotype. The chain carries TRBV20-1 and TRBJ2-1; 14 bases line up with TRBD2. V lost 5 bases, J lost 7 bases, and 10 bases stayed unmatched. Germline CDR1 and CDR2: DFQATT and SNEGSKA (reference sequence). This CDR3 has 16 residues. The CDR3 region has the DNA TGCAGTGCTGGAGGACTAGCGGGGGGAGCTGAGAATGAGCAGTTCTTC. Translation gives CSAGGLAGGAENEQFF.

This chain connects TRBV6-5 to TRBJ1-4; perhaps TRBD1 as D (5 bases). Germline CDR1 is MNHEY and CDR2 is SVGAGI. This CDR3 is 14 amino acids long. The V end was cut by 1 base, the J end by 4 bases, with 7 bases between. The CDR3 coding sequence is TGTGCCAGCAGTTACTGGGGCCTTAATGAAAAACTGTTTTTT. As protein: CASSYWGLNEKLFF.

The sample holds many counts of this clonotype. CDR3 protein: CASSEGRGGNIQYF. The CDR3 DNA is TGTGCCAGCAGTGAGGGCAGGGGTGGCAACATTCAGTACTTC. The V gene is TRBV2, the J gene TRBJ2-4, with D possibly being TRBD1 (6 bases). Germline lookup yields CDR1 SNHLY and CDR2 FYNNEI. With 3 bases removed from V and 7 bases from J, the gap between germline ends came to 13 bases. The CDR3 sequence is 14 residues long.

This clonotype has just a few counts. This chain connects TRBV12-3 or TRBV12-4 to TRBJ1-5; no reliable D call. V lost 0 bases and J 2 bases, leaving 8 bases between the germline ends. The CDR3 consists of 15 residues. The CDR3 DNA reads TGTGCCAGCAGTTTAGCGCCGGCGGGCAATCAGCCCCAGCATTTT. This codes for CASSLAPAGNQPQHF.

The V call is TRBV12-3 or TRBV12-4, the J call TRBJ2-3; 12 bases map to TRBD2. This CDR3 has 14 residues. V lost 3 bases and J lost 8; bases outside the gene matches: 3. CDR3 residues: CASSFLTSGGTQYF. The CDR3 DNA follows: TGTGCCAGCAGTTTTTTGACTAGCGGGGGTACGCAGTATTTT.

V and J are TRBV27 and TRBJ2-2, with 13 bases lining up with TRBD2. Germline V gene sequence: CDR1 MNHEY, CDR2 SMNVEV (reference sequence). The ends lost 8 bases at V and 4 bases at J; junction bases unmatched: 7. This CDR3 has 16 amino acids. The DNA for the CDR3 is TGTGCCAGCCTAGGACTAGCGGGAGTCGGCACCGGGGAGCTGTTTTTT. It specifies CASLGLAGVGTGELFF.

The chain uses TRBV20-1 and TRBJ2-1; no clear D gene. V dropped 0 bases and J dropped 3 bases, with 9 bases sitting between them. This CDR3 region has 14 residues. Germline CDR1 is DFQATT and CDR2 is SNEGSKA (reference sequence). The CDR3 DNA reads as TGCAGTGCTAGAGATCAGACTGTCTACAATGAGCAGTTCTTC. It codes for CSARDQTVYNEQFF.